The 9 T cell receptor beta chains below come from one sample, sequenced in a study of Graves' ophthalmopathy and Graves' hyperthyroidism. RNA transcripts provided the template for amplifying TCR beta CDR3 regions. An initial RT-PCR round employing HTBI primers preceded a second-round multiplex PCR. TCRdb fed the multiplex PCR reads into MiXCR, producing one record per CDR3 protein. This table holds a few hundred thousand distinct CDR3 sequences, approximately 15% found once. The specimen was peripheral blood. The receptors derive from a woman aged 18-29 years with stable Graves' hyperthyroidism.

This chain links TRBV7-2 with TRBJ2-7; 12 nucleotides match TRBD2. There are 15 residues in the CDR3. CDR1 is SGHTA, CDR2 FQGNSA, per germline. V dropped 5 bases and J dropped 5; count of bases not matched to a gene: 7. The CDR3 here is CASSPPRLAGDEQYF. The DNA of the CDR3 is TGTGCCAGCAGCCCCCCTAGACTAGCGGGGGACGAGCAGTACTTC. Using reference TRBV7-2 and TRBJ2-7 for the parts outside the CDR3, the full variable domain is GAGVSQSPSNKVTEKGKDVELRCDPISGHTALYWYRQSLGQGLEFLIYFQGNSAPDKSGLPSDRFSAERTGGSVSTLTIQRTQQEDSAVYLCASSPPRLAGDEQYFGPGTRLTVT.

About this clonotype itself: The junction departs from germline at one end; a sequencing error may be responsible. The gene calls are TRBV2 and TRBJ1-5; D unclear. The germline V gene encodes CDR1 SNHLY and CDR2 FYNNEI. The CDR3 is 12 residues long. CDR3 sequence: CASQYSNQPQRF. The CDR3 DNA sequence: TGTGCCAGTCAATATAGCAATCAGCCCCAGCGTTTT.

This clonotype was seen repeatedly, ten times or more. This chain uses TRBV7-6 with TRBJ2-7; 13 nucleotides align to TRBD2. Unmatched junction bases numbered 9, after V lost 5 bases and J lost 5 bases. The CDR3 is made up of 16 amino acids. The V gene's germline CDR1 is SGHVS and CDR2 FNYEAQ. The CDR3 reads CASSLTSGGAYDEQYF. The DNA of the CDR3 is TGTGCCAGCAGCCTCACTAGCGGGGGGGCCTACGACGAGCAGTACTTC.

The sample holds many counts of this clonotype. This chain connects TRBV5-1 to TRBJ1-2, with TRBD1 matching 9 bases. The CDR3 consists of 15 residues. The germline CDR1 and CDR2 sequences are SGHRS and YFSETQ. V lost 4 bases to trimming and J lost 5 bases; unmatched junction nucleotides: 9. CDR3 in amino acids: CASSAGTGIRYGYTF. In DNA form, the CDR3 reads TGCGCCAGCAGCGCCGGGACAGGGATCCGGTATGGCTACACCTTC.

This clonotype has a handful of counts. This chain connects TRBV6-1 to TRBJ1-2; 8 bases line up with TRBD1. The CDR3 loop spans 12 amino acids. Unmatched junction bases numbered 4, after V lost 5 bases and J lost 8 bases. Germline-derived CDR1 and CDR2 are MNHNS and SASEGT. In DNA, the CDR3 is TGTGCCAGCAGTAGTCCAGGGGGCGGCTACACCTTC. It is translated as CASSSPGGGYTF.

This clonotype has more than one count but fewer than ten. The chain couples TRBV20-1 to TRBJ1-1; 9 positions agree with TRBD1. V shed 5 bases, J shed 1 base, and the junction held 8 bases outside the gene matches. The CDR3 has 15 residues. CDR1 is DFQATT and CDR2 is SNEGSKA in the germline V gene (reference sequence). CDR3 coding DNA: TGCAGTGCTGTAACAGGGGGCGCGGGGAACACTGAAGCTTTCTTT. Its protein is CSAVTGGAGNTEAFF.

This clonotype showed up many times. A much larger clone sits a single nucleotide away, making a read error possible. The V call is TRBV7-8, the J call TRBJ1-2; 7 nucleotides line up with TRBD1. This CDR3 comprises 14 residues. Per the germline V gene, CDR1 is SGHVS and CDR2 is FQNEAQ. The V and J ends lost 5 bases and 12 bases, in that order; junction bases with no gene match: 15. CDR3 nucleotide sequence: TGTGCCAGCAGCCCAAGACAGGGAAAGGACGGCCACACCTTC. Protein sequence: CASSPRQGKDGHTF.

The V gene is TRBV3-1, the J gene TRBJ2-5; D is perhaps TRBD1 (6 bases). CDR3 length: 13 residues. Germline-derived CDR1 and CDR2 are LGHDT and YNNKEL (reference sequence). V lost 5 bases to trimming and J lost 1 base, with 8 bases between them. CDR3 sequence: CASSRGIQETQYF. The DNA of the CDR3 is TGTGCCAGCAGCAGGGGGATCCAAGAGACCCAGTACTTC.

This clonotype was picked up a small number of times. The chain uses TRBV19 and TRBJ2-7; the D gene is possibly TRBD2 (6 bases). From germline, CDR1 is LNHDA and CDR2 SQIVND (reference sequence). Trimming stripped 11 bases from V and 1 base from J, with 12 bases between. The CDR3 is 12 amino acids. The CDR3 is CAVGRGSYEQYF. CDR3 DNA: TGTGCCGTGGGGCGGGGTTCCTACGAGCAGTACTTC.